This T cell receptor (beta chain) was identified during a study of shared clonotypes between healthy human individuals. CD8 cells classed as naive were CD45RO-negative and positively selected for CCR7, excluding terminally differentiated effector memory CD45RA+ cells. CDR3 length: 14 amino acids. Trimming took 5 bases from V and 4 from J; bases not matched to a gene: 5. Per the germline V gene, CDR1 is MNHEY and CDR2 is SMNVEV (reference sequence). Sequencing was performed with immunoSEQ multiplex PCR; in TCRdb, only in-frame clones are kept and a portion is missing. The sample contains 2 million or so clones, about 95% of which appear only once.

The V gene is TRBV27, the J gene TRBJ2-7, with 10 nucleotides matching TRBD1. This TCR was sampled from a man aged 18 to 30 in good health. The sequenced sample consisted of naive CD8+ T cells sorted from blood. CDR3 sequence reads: CASSQTGGGYEQYF. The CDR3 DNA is TGTGCCAGCAGTCAGACAGGGGGCGGTTACGAGCAGTACTTC.